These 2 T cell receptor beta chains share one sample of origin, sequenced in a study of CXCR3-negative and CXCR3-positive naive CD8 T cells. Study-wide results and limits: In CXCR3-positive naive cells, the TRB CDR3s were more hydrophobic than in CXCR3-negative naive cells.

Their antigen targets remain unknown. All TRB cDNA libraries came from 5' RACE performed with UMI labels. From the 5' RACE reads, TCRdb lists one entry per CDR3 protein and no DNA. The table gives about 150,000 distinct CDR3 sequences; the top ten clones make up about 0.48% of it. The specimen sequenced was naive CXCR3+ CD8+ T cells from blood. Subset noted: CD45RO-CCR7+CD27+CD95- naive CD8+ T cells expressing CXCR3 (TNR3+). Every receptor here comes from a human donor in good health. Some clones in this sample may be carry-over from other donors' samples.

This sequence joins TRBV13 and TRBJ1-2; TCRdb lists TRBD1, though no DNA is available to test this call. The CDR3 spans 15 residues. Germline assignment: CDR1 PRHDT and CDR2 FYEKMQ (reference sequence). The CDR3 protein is CASSWGKGGGYGYTF.

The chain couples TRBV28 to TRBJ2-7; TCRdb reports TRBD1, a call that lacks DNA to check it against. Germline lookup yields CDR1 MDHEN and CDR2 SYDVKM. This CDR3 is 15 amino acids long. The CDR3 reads CASSLAVPTRNEQYF.